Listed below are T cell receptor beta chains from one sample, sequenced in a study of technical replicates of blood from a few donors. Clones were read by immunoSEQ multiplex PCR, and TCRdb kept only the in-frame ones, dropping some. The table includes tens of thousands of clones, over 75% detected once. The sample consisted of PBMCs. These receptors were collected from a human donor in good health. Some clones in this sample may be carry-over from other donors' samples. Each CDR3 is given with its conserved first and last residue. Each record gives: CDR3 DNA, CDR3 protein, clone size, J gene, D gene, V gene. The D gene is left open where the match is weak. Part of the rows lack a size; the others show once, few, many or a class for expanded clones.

cdr3_nt: TGTGCCAGCTCACTGGGACAGGGCCCCTACGAGCAGTACTTC; cdr3_aa: CASSLGQGPYEQYF; clone_size: NA; j_call: TRBJ2-7; d_call: TRBD1; v_call: TRBV18
cdr3_nt: TGTGCCAGCAGGAGAGGCACTGAAGCTTTCTTT; cdr3_aa: CASRRGTEAFF; clone_size: NA; j_call: TRBJ1-1; d_call: NA; v_call: TRBV27
cdr3_nt: TGCGCCAGCAGCGAGACAGGGGGGAACACTGAAGCTTTCTTT; cdr3_aa: CASSETGGNTEAFF; clone_size: once; j_call: TRBJ1-1; d_call: TRBD1; v_call: TRBV4-3
cdr3_nt: TGTGCCAGCAGCACGGACAGTAACACCTACGAGCAGTACTTC; cdr3_aa: CASSTDSNTYEQYF; clone_size: NA; j_call: TRBJ2-7; d_call: NA; v_call: TRBV13
cdr3_nt: TGTGCCAGCAGCGTTACTAGCGGATTTTACACAGATACGCAGTATTTT; cdr3_aa: CASSVTSGFYTDTQYF; clone_size: NA; j_call: TRBJ2-3; d_call: TRBD2; v_call: TRBV9
cdr3_nt: TGTGCCAGCTCATTGGGGGCGACCTCTTGGGGCTACACCTTC; cdr3_aa: CASSLGATSWGYTF; clone_size: few; j_call: TRBJ1-2; d_call: NA; v_call: TRBV5-6
cdr3_nt: TGTGCCATCAGAGAGGACAGGGGGTCGGGAGATGGCTACACCTTC; cdr3_aa: CAIREDRGSGDGYTF; clone_size: NA; j_call: TRBJ1-2; d_call: TRBD1; v_call: TRBV10-3
cdr3_nt: TGTGCCAGCAGCTTATTAGGAACGGGACTAGCGGGGGACGAGCAGTACTTC; cdr3_aa: CASSLLGTGLAGDEQYF; clone_size: NA; j_call: TRBJ2-7; d_call: TRBD2; v_call: TRBV7-2
cdr3_nt: TGTGCCAGCAACCCGCTAGCGGGAGTAGTAGAGACCCAGTACTTC; cdr3_aa: CASNPLAGVVETQYF; clone_size: NA; j_call: TRBJ2-5; d_call: TRBD2; v_call: TRBV27
cdr3_nt: TGTGCCAGCAGTTCCCGGACTCGAGGGGAGACCCAGTACTTC; cdr3_aa: CASSSRTRGETQYF; clone_size: NA; j_call: TRBJ2-5; d_call: NA; v_call: TRBV7-2
cdr3_nt: TGTGCCAGCAGTGACTCTGAAGGGGGTTCTGAAGCTTTCTTT; cdr3_aa: CASSDSEGGSEAFF; clone_size: NA; j_call: TRBJ1-1; d_call: NA; v_call: TRBV6-4
cdr3_nt: TGTGCCAGCAGCCAAAGGGGGATCCTGAACACTGAAGCTTTCTTT; cdr3_aa: CASSQRGILNTEAFF; clone_size: NA; j_call: TRBJ1-1; d_call: NA; v_call: TRBV28
cdr3_nt: TGTGCCAGCAGCCCAGACAGGGTCACCGGGGAGCTGTTTTTT; cdr3_aa: CASSPDRVTGELFF; clone_size: once; j_call: TRBJ2-2; d_call: TRBD1; v_call: TRBV7-9
cdr3_nt: TGTGCCAGCAGCCCCGTCGGCGGGAGGGTATTCGGTGAGCAGTTCTTC; cdr3_aa: CASSPVGGRVFGEQFF; clone_size: NA; j_call: TRBJ2-1; d_call: TRBD2; v_call: TRBV7-3
cdr3_nt: TGTGCCAGCAGCTTAGTTCCTAGCACCCGCGAGCAGTACTTC; cdr3_aa: CASSLVPSTREQYF; clone_size: NA; j_call: TRBJ2-7; d_call: NA; v_call: TRBV7-2
cdr3_nt: TGTGCCAGCGTCGGGTTATTGACCGCAAATGAAAAACTGTTTTTT; cdr3_aa: CASVGLLTANEKLFF; clone_size: NA; j_call: TRBJ1-4; d_call: NA; v_call: TRBV18
cdr3_nt: TGCAGCCACGCAGTCGGGACAAACACTGAAGCTTTCTTT; cdr3_aa: CSHAVGTNTEAFF; clone_size: NA; j_call: TRBJ1-1; d_call: NA; v_call: TRBV29-1
cdr3_nt: TGTGCCAGCAGTTATGAGACAGGGAGGGAGCAGTACTTC; cdr3_aa: CASSYETGREQYF; clone_size: NA; j_call: TRBJ2-7; d_call: NA; v_call: TRBV6-5
cdr3_nt: TGCAGCGTTGATTCCGGGACTAGCGGCTACAATGAGCAGTTCTTC; cdr3_aa: CSVDSGTSGYNEQFF; clone_size: NA; j_call: TRBJ2-1; d_call: TRBD2; v_call: TRBV29-1
cdr3_nt: TGTGCCAGCAGCCCGCGGGGGCCTACGGGCACCGGGGAGCTGTTTTTT; cdr3_aa: CASSPRGPTGTGELFF; clone_size: NA; j_call: TRBJ2-2; d_call: NA; v_call: TRBV7-2
cdr3_nt: TGCAGCGTTTGGGGCGGCACTGAAGCTTTCTTT; cdr3_aa: CSVWGGTEAFF; clone_size: NA; j_call: TRBJ1-1; d_call: NA; v_call: TRBV29-1
cdr3_nt: TGTGCCAGCAGCTTAAAGGCTAGCGGGGGGGCGGATACGCAGTATTTT; cdr3_aa: CASSLKASGGADTQYF; clone_size: once; j_call: TRBJ2-3; d_call: TRBD2; v_call: TRBV7-3
cdr3_nt: TGTGCCAGCAGTCGTCGCAGTGGCTCCACAGATACGCAGTATTTT; cdr3_aa: CASSRRSGSTDTQYF; clone_size: NA; j_call: TRBJ2-3; d_call: NA; v_call: TRBV6-5
cdr3_nt: TGTGCCAGCAGCGTAGTAGAGGTTACCGGGGAGCTGTTTTTT; cdr3_aa: CASSVVEVTGELFF; clone_size: NA; j_call: TRBJ2-2; d_call: NA; v_call: TRBV9
cdr3_nt: TGTGCCAGCAGTTTATCCCGGACAGGGGTCCTCTATGGCTACACCTTC; cdr3_aa: CASSLSRTGVLYGYTF; clone_size: NA; j_call: TRBJ1-2; d_call: TRBD1; v_call: TRBV28
cdr3_nt: TGTGCCAGCAGCCCCGGCAGGGGAGGGACCGGGGAGCTGTTTTTT; cdr3_aa: CASSPGRGGTGELFF; clone_size: NA; j_call: TRBJ2-2; d_call: NA; v_call: TRBV6-1
cdr3_nt: TGTGCCAGCAGCGGCAGACTAGCGGGAGGCCCCCCTGACACCGGGGAGCTGTTTTTT; cdr3_aa: CASSGRLAGGPPDTGELFF; clone_size: NA; j_call: TRBJ2-2; d_call: TRBD2; v_call: TRBV9
cdr3_nt: TGTGCCAGCAGTGATTATGGGCAGGTCTACGAGCAGTACTTC; cdr3_aa: CASSDYGQVYEQYF; clone_size: NA; j_call: TRBJ2-7; d_call: NA; v_call: TRBV25-1
cdr3_nt: TGTGCCAGCACCCGGGACAGAGATAATTCACCCCTCCACTTT; cdr3_aa: CASTRDRDNSPLHF; clone_size: NA; j_call: TRBJ1-6; d_call: TRBD1; v_call: TRBV27
cdr3_nt: TGTGCCAGCAGCCCCCGGGTGGTCTACAATGAGCAGTTCTTC; cdr3_aa: CASSPRVVYNEQFF; clone_size: NA; j_call: TRBJ2-1; d_call: NA; v_call: TRBV7-2
cdr3_nt: TGCGCCAGCCCCCCTTGCGGTTTCCGCGACTATGGCTACACCTTC; cdr3_aa: CASPPCGFRDYGYTF; clone_size: NA; j_call: TRBJ1-2; d_call: NA; v_call: TRBV23-1
cdr3_nt: TGCGCCAGCAGCTTGGGCCCATTCGACAAAACCTACGAGCAGTACTTC; cdr3_aa: CASSLGPFDKTYEQYF; clone_size: NA; j_call: TRBJ2-7; d_call: NA; v_call: TRBV5-1
cdr3_nt: TGTGCCAGCAGCGAACATGGCACCGGGGAGCTGTTTTTT; cdr3_aa: CASSEHGTGELFF; clone_size: once; j_call: TRBJ2-2; d_call: NA; v_call: TRBV21-1
cdr3_nt: TGTGCCAGCAGCCAAGACCAGCGGGGGGGGTCAGATACGCAGTATTTT; cdr3_aa: CASSQDQRGGSDTQYF; clone_size: NA; j_call: TRBJ2-3; d_call: TRBD2; v_call: TRBV4-2
cdr3_nt: TGTGCCAGCAGTTTACAGGGGCCAAGCAATGAGCAGTTCTTC; cdr3_aa: CASSLQGPSNEQFF; clone_size: NA; j_call: TRBJ2-1; d_call: TRBD1; v_call: TRBV7-9
cdr3_nt: TGCGCCAGCAGCCAAGGTCGCGCTAGCGTTTATGAGCAGTTCTTC; cdr3_aa: CASSQGRASVYEQFF; clone_size: NA; j_call: TRBJ2-1; d_call: NA; v_call: TRBV4-3
cdr3_nt: TGTGCCAGCAGCCAAGCCCGACGAACTAGCGGTGATGAAGATACGCAGTATTTT; cdr3_aa: CASSQARRTSGDEDTQYF; clone_size: NA; j_call: TRBJ2-3; d_call: TRBD2; v_call: TRBV4-2
cdr3_nt: TGTGCCAGCAGCCCATACCAGTACTCTGGAAACACCATATATTTT; cdr3_aa: CASSPYQYSGNTIYF; clone_size: few; j_call: TRBJ1-3; d_call: NA; v_call: TRBV7-2
cdr3_nt: TGTGCCTGGAAGGCCGGGACAGGGATTACTGAAAAACTGTTTTTT; cdr3_aa: CAWKAGTGITEKLFF; clone_size: NA; j_call: TRBJ1-4; d_call: TRBD1; v_call: TRBV30
cdr3_nt: TGTGCCAGCAGTGTTGGGACTATGAGCAATCAGCCCCAGCATTTT; cdr3_aa: CASSVGTMSNQPQHF; clone_size: NA; j_call: TRBJ1-5; d_call: NA; v_call: TRBV2
cdr3_nt: TGTGCCAGCAGCCAAACAGGGGTAATGGAAAAACTGTTTTTT; cdr3_aa: CASSQTGVMEKLFF; clone_size: NA; j_call: TRBJ1-4; d_call: TRBD1; v_call: TRBV6-5
cdr3_nt: TGTGCCTGGAGTGGCGTCGTTTCGGGCAATCAGCCCCAGCATTTT; cdr3_aa: CAWSGVVSGNQPQHF; clone_size: NA; j_call: TRBJ1-5; d_call: NA; v_call: TRBV30
cdr3_nt: TGTGCCAGCAGTGAACGTTGGGACAACTCCTACGAGCAGTACTTC; cdr3_aa: CASSERWDNSYEQYF; clone_size: NA; j_call: TRBJ2-7; d_call: NA; v_call: TRBV2
cdr3_nt: TGTGCCAGCAGCTTAGTGGGGGGGCTGGGAAATGAGCAGTTCTTC; cdr3_aa: CASSLVGGLGNEQFF; clone_size: NA; j_call: TRBJ2-1; d_call: NA; v_call: TRBV11-2
cdr3_nt: TGTGCCAGCGCAGGGTTTTCGGCTAACTATGGCTACACCTTC; cdr3_aa: CASAGFSANYGYTF; clone_size: NA; j_call: TRBJ1-2; d_call: NA; v_call: TRBV2
cdr3_nt: TGTGCCATACAACCCCGGGAGACAGATACGCAGTATTTT; cdr3_aa: CAIQPRETDTQYF; clone_size: few; j_call: TRBJ2-3; d_call: NA; v_call: TRBV6-1